The 18 T cell receptor beta chains below all came from one sample that was sequenced in a study of blood T cell repertoires in COVID-19. Profiling relied on immunoSEQ multiplex PCR, and the TCRdb table lists in-frame clones only, not all of them. The table lists roughly 120,000 clones, around 88% of them singletons. Sequencing used peripheral blood. The receptors stem from a human donor in a cohort sampled during active COVID-19.

The rearrangement joins TRBV11-2 to TRBJ2-7, with D hard to call. CDR1 and CDR2 (germline): SGHAT, FQNNGV. This CDR3 has 12 residues. V dropped 5 bases and J dropped 6 bases, with 11 bases sitting between them. The CDR3 loop is CASSPDNLEQYF. The DNA for the CDR3 is TGTGCCAGCAGCCCCGACAATCTCGAGCAGTACTTC.

V gene TRBV19 combines with J gene TRBJ2-1; possible D gene TRBD2, 6 bases. Germline loops: CDR1 LNHDA, CDR2 SQIVND (reference sequence). The V end lost 6 bases, the J end lost 2 bases, and 14 bases lay between the germline ends. The CDR3 covers 15 residues. This CDR3 is CASRITGVTYNEQFF. Here the CDR3 DNA reads TGTGCCAGTAGGATAACGGGGGTCACCTACAATGAGCAGTTCTTC.

The chain is built from TRBV30 and TRBJ1-1, with 7 bases aligning to TRBD1. Germline V gives CDR1 GTSNPN, CDR2 SVGIG (reference sequence). V shed 2 bases, J shed 9 bases, and the junction held 12 bases outside the gene matches. The CDR3 runs 14 residues. The CDR3 sequence is CAWSRLELGQKAFF. The DNA for the CDR3 is TGTGCCTGGAGTCGCCTTGAGTTGGGACAGAAAGCTTTCTTT.

This clone has only one observation. The V call is TRBV6-2 or TRBV6-3, the J call TRBJ2-7, with 9 bases that match TRBD1. The J segment lost 2 bases and the V segment lost 2 bases, leaving 4 bases of the junction unmatched. CDR1 is MNHEY and CDR2 is SVGEGT in the germline V gene. The CDR3 sequence is 15 residues long. The CDR3 reads CASSYGQGFAYEQYF. The CDR3 region has the DNA TGTGCCAGCAGTTACGGACAGGGGTTTGCCTACGAGCAGTACTTC.

The chain uses TRBV2 and TRBJ1-1; D call uncertain. CDR1 and CDR2 from the germline V gene are SNHLY and FYNNEI. This CDR3 has 12 residues. V lost 4 bases to trimming and J lost 1 base, with 4 bases between them. Here the CDR3 DNA reads TGTGCCAGCAGTGGAGAGAACACTGAAGCTTTCTTT. Encoded protein: CASSGENTEAFF.

J is TRBJ2-1 and V is TRBV5-8; TRBD2 aligns across 10 bases. V dropped 4 bases and J dropped 4; count of bases not matched to a gene: 11. CDR1 is SGHTS, CDR2 YDEGEE, per germline. This CDR3 contains 17 residues. The CDR3 DNA is TGTGCCAGCAGCCTTACGATGGGACTAGCGCTTTACAATGAGCAGTTCTTC. Translating gives CASSLTMGLALYNEQFF.

This rearrangement joins TRBV5-1 to TRBJ1-4; D uncertain. Per the germline V gene, CDR1 is SGHRS and CDR2 is YFSETQ. Trimming cost V 4 bases and J 6 bases, with 16 bases left between them. The CDR3 consists of 15 residues. The CDR3 is CASSPGRRLDEKLFF. The CDR3 coding sequence is TGCGCCAGCAGCCCGGGAAGGCGTTTAGATGAAAAACTGTTTTTT.

The V and J genes are TRBV11-3 and TRBJ2-7; 10 bases align to TRBD1. The CDR3 spans 14 residues. Germline CDR1 reads SGHNT; CDR2 reads YENEEA. Trimming at V came to 5 bases and at J to 6 bases, leaving 7 bases not matched to a gene. Here the CDR3 DNA reads TGTGCCAGCAGCCCCCGGACAGGGGGGTCCGAGCAGTACTTC. This codes for CASSPRTGGSEQYF.

The V and J genes are TRBV5-1 and TRBJ2-3, with 8 nucleotides matching TRBD2. The J segment lost 9 bases and the V segment lost 4 bases, leaving 10 bases of the junction unmatched. Germline V lookup: CDR1 SGHRS, CDR2 YFSETQ. The CDR3 length is 14 residues. The CDR3 protein is CASSPQEAGDTQYF. Here the CDR3 DNA reads TGCGCCAGCAGCCCACAGGAAGCGGGAGACACGCAGTATTTT.

The chain uses TRBV10-1 and TRBJ1-6; possible D gene TRBD1, 5 bases. The CDR3 sequence is 14 residues long. V lost 4 bases to trimming and J lost 12 bases, with 16 bases between them. The germline V gene encodes CDR1 WNHNN and CDR2 SYGVQD (reference sequence). The CDR3 reads CASSGGANSEPLHF. The CDR3 nucleotides are TGCGCCAGCAGTGGTGGGGCCAACAGCGAACCCCTCCACTTT.

Only a few counts were recorded for this clone. The rearrangement uses TRBV6-5 and TRBJ1-3; TRBD1 matches at 8 bases. The junction had 4 bases not matched to a gene; V was cut back by 4 bases and J by 2 bases. Per the germline V gene, CDR1 is MNHEY and CDR2 is SVGAGI. The CDR3 contains 15 residues. The CDR3 nucleotides read TGTGCCAGCAGTTCCGACAGGGGTACTGGAAACACCATATATTTT. Protein product: CASSSDRGTGNTIYF.

CDR3 sequence (DNA): TGTGCCAGCAGCCCCCTGGGACTAGCGGGAGGTGACGAGCAGTACTTC. Translating it yields CASSPLGLAGGDEQYF. The chain has TRBV5-4 and TRBJ2-7, with TRBD2 identical over 15 bases. V dropped 4 bases and J dropped 5; count of bases not matched to a gene: 7. The CDR3 covers 16 residues. Per germline, CDR1 SGHNT and CDR2 YYREEE (reference sequence).

The chain joins TRBV28 to TRBJ1-4; TRBD1 matches at 9 bases. Germline loops: CDR1 MDHEN, CDR2 SYDVKM. V shed 6 bases and J 7 bases; nucleotides not matched to a gene: 6. The CDR3 spans 14 residues. CDR3 amino acids: CASSHGTGIEKLFF. The CDR3, as DNA: TGTGCCAGCAGCCACGGGACAGGGATTGAAAAACTGTTTTTT.

The J gene is TRBJ2-7, the V gene TRBV12-5, with D uncertain. Between the trimmed V and J ends, which lost 3 bases and 1 base, there was a span of 10 bases. Germline V CDR1 and CDR2: LGHNT, FRNRAP. The CDR3 is 14 amino acids. CDR3 region: CASGLTARSYEQYF. CDR3 DNA sequence: TGTGCTAGTGGTTTAACAGCTCGTTCCTACGAGCAGTACTTC.

V is TRBV19 and J is TRBJ1-1; 9 bases are a match to TRBD1. Germline V gene lookup returns CDR1 LNHDA and CDR2 SQIVND (reference sequence). CDR3 length: 15 amino acids. V trimming: 6 bases; J trimming: 6 bases; junction bases outside the gene matches: 11. The CDR3 coding sequence is TGTGCCAGTAGCGGAGTCAACAGGGGGCCCGCTGAAGCTTTCTTT. Its protein is CASSGVNRGPAEAFF. Full variable domain (remainder filled in from reference TRBV19 and TRBJ1-1): DGGITQSPKYLFRKEGQNVTLSCEQNLNHDAMYWYRQDPGQGLRLIYYSQIVNDFQKGDIAEGYSVSREKKESFPLTVTSAQKNPTAFYLCASSGVNRGPAEAFFGQGTRLTVV.

A word on this clone: A read error may explain this, as a much larger clone is one base away. The CDR3, as DNA: TGTGCCACCAGTGATCCCCGGACTAGCAATGAGCAGTTCTTC. Its protein product is CATSDPRTSNEQFF. This sequence joins TRBV24-1 and TRBJ2-1; 7 bases align to TRBD2. V trimming: 3 bases; J trimming: 6 bases; junction bases outside the gene matches: 4. This CDR3 has 14 residues. Germline V CDR1 and CDR2: KGHDR, SFDVKD.

The chain joins TRBV10-3 to TRBJ1-2; TRBD1 matches at 7 bases. The CDR3 extends over 13 amino acids. CDR1 and CDR2 from the germline V gene are ENHRY and SYGVKD. J gave up 3 bases and V 6 bases, and 4 bases lay outside the gene matches. The CDR3 DNA sequence: TGTGCCATCAGCCCAACAGGGGACTATGGCTACACCTTC. Translation: CAISPTGDYGYTF.

The genes are TRBV30 and TRBJ2-1; 7 bases map to TRBD2. The CDR3 has 12 residues. Per the germline V gene, CDR1 is GTSNPN and CDR2 is SVGIG (reference sequence). The CDR3 coding sequence is TGTGTCGGGGGGAGCTCCTACAATGAGCAGTTCTTC. It translates to CVGGSSYNEQFF.